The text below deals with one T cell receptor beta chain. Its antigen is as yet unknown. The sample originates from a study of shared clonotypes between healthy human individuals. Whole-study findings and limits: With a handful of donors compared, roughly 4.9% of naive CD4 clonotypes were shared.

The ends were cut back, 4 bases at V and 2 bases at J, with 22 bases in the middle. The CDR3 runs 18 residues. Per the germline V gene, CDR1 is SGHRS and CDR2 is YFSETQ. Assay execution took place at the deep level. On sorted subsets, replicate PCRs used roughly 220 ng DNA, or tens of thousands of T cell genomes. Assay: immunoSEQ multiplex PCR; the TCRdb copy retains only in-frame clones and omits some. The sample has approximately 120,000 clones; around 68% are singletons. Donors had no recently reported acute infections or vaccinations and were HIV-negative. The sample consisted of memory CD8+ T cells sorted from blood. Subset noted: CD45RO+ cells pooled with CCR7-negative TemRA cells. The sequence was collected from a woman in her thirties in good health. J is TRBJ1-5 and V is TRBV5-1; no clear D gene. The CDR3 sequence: CASSHQPGPLEGNQPQHF. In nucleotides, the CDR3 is TGCGCCAGCAGCCATCAACCGGGCCCCCTTGAAGGCAATCAGCCCCAGCATTTT.